Detailed here is one TCR beta chain. Its cognate antigen is unknown. Assay used: immunoSEQ multiplex PCR; TCRdb lists only in-frame clones, some missing. There are about 590,000 clones in the sample; over 95% occur only once, and 0.095% to 0.12% lies in the top ten. CD45RO-negative, CCR7-selected cells formed the naive CD8 fraction, which excluded terminally differentiated effector memory CD45RA+ cells. The CDR3 covers 18 residues. Trimming took 1 base from V and 7 from J; bases not matched to a gene: 17. Germline V lookup: CDR1 MGHRA, CDR2 YSYEKL. These data belong to a study of shared clonotypes between healthy human individuals. Study-wide results and caveats: Non-shared clonotypes were found to have lower generation probabilities than the clonotypes that were shared by all four of the sorted-subset donors. In the sorted subsets, rarefaction showed sequencing was incomplete despite large depth. About 5% of naive CD4 clonotypes were shared across several donors.

The chain is built from TRBV4-1 and TRBJ2-3; 7 nucleotides align to TRBD2. The TCR originated in a woman aged 25-40 years in good health. The sample was naive CD8+ T cells sorted from blood. The CDR3 DNA reads TGCGCCAGCAGCCAAGGGGTCGGAAGGCGGGAGTCGAGGAATACGCAGTATTTT. Translating gives CASSQGVGRRESRNTQYF.